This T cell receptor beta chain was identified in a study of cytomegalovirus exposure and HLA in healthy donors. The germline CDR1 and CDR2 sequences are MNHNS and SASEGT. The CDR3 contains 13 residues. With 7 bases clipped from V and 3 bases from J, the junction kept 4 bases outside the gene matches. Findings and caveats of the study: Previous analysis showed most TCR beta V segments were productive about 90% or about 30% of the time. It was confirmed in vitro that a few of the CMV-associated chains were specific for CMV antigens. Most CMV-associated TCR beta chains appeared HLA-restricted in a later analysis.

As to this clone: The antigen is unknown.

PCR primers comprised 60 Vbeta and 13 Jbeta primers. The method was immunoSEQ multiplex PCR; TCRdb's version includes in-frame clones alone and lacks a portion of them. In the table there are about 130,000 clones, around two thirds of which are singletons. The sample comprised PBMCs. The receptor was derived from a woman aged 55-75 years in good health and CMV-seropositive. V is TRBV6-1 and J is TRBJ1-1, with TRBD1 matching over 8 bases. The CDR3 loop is CASTQGVYTEAFF. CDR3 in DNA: TGTGCCAGCACACAGGGGGTGTACACTGAAGCTTTCTTT.